This section outlines one T cell receptor beta chain sequence together with its context. The antigen remains undetermined. PCR employed 60 Vbeta and 13 Jbeta primers. Method: immunoSEQ multiplex PCR; TCRdb's copy keeps in-frame clones and lacks some. The sample carries about 43,000 clones, 60% to 70% recorded once. V trimming: 0 bases; J trimming: 4 bases; junction bases outside the gene matches: 5. This CDR3 has 16 amino acids. In germline, CDR1 is LGHNA, CDR2 YSLEER. Donors sampled were nominally healthy, though unrecorded immune exposures were likely. This sample is drawn from a study of cytomegalovirus exposure and HLA in healthy donors. Study results and caveats: Analyzed later, association rates of TCRs varied across HLA loci, with DRB1 most and HLA-C fewest. Among TCR beta chains, those listed as cytomegalovirus-associated numbered more than 150. When a later analysis was performed, an Asian-associated ancestry cluster reportedly had fewer N-insertions than the roughly 630-donor mean.

Sequencing used PBMCs. The chain links TRBV4-3 to TRBJ1-2; 10 nucleotides match TRBD1. The receptor comes from a man in his fifties or sixties in good health and CMV-seropositive. The CDR3 is CASSQDRGDRGYGYTF. In nucleotides, the CDR3 is TGCGCCAGCAGCCAAGATCGGGGGGACAGGGGCTATGGCTACACCTTC.